This T cell receptor beta chain was profiled in a study of regulatory T cells in long-lasting Graves disease. This clonotype showed up many times. Its target is unknown. The junction had 12 bases not matched to a gene; V was cut back by 7 bases and J by 1 base. The CDR3 is 17 residues long. The germline V gene has CDR1 MDHEN and CDR2 SYDVKM. Indicated time point: persistent/refractory GD, antithyroid drugs over 5 years with positive TRAb. RNA isolated from PBMCs was used to make the TCR library. In each case, Graves' disease was diagnosed per American Thyroid Association guidelines. Sequencing libraries for TCR beta were prepared with iRepertoire HTBI primers and Arm-PCR of CDR3 regions. One entry per CDR3 protein results from TCRdb running MiXCR on the multiplex PCR reads. Found here are roughly 400,000 distinct CDR3 sequences, about 20% of them singletons; the top ten hold less than 25%. Study observations and caveats: Tissue studied was limited to peripheral blood, excluding thyroid tissue.

This chain joins TRBV28 and TRBJ1-2; TRBD1 aligns across 10 bases. The sequence derives from a female donor with Graves disease. This specimen consisted of peripheral blood mononuclear cells (PBMCs), obtained when the disease was refractory, from a patient treated with antithyroid drugs. In DNA, the CDR3 is TGTGCCAGCATCGTAACGGGACAGGGGTTGGTTAACTATGGCTACACCTTC. Its protein is CASIVTGQGLVNYGYTF.